This T cell receptor beta chain is from a study of control samples from healthy donors and cancer patients. The method was immunoSEQ multiplex PCR; TCRdb's version includes in-frame clones alone and lacks a portion of them. Altogether 90,000 or so clones are present, around 85% being singletons, with the ten largest covering around 20%. V was clipped by 5 bases and J by 4 bases, with 9 bases between them. CDR1 and CDR2 (germline): LNHDA, SQIVND (reference sequence). The CDR3 extends over 13 amino acids. This clone was recorded once. The V and J genes are TRBV19 and TRBJ1-5, with D possibly being TRBD1 (6 bases). Material: blood. The clonotype comes from a man aged 30-40 years in good health. The CDR3 DNA follows: TGTGCCAGTAGTCTACAGGGAAATCAGCCCCAGCATTTT. This gives the protein CASSLQGNQPQHF. The whole variable domain, remainder taken from reference TRBV19 and TRBJ1-5, is DGGITQSPKYLFRKEGQNVTLSCEQNLNHDAMYWYRQDPGQGLRLIYYSQIVNDFQKGDIAEGYSVSREKKESFPLTVTSAQKNPTAFYLCASSLQGNQPQHFGDGTRLSIL.